One and the same sample provided the 25 T cell receptor beta chains below, sequenced in a study of blood T cell repertoires in COVID-19. The assay was immunoSEQ multiplex PCR, and TCRdb's table has in-frame clones only and misses some. The table has hundreds of thousands of clones, around 86% seen once. The sequenced material came from peripheral blood. The receptors shown here come from a human donor in a cohort sampled during active COVID-19.

The CDR3 loop is CAWSWGQRGNTIYF. The DNA for the CDR3 is TGTGCCTGGAGTTGGGGACAGCGAGGAAACACCATATATTTT. The chain joins TRBV30 to TRBJ1-3; 7 positions match TRBD1. V lost 2 bases and J lost 4; bases outside the gene matches: 5. CDR1 and CDR2 from the germline V gene are GTSNPN and SVGIG (reference sequence). This CDR3 region has 14 residues.

In its sample, this clone was seen once. The rearrangement uses TRBV28 and TRBJ2-3; 9 bases are a match to TRBD2. The CDR3 has 14 residues. The junction had 4 bases not matched to a gene; V was cut back by 5 bases and J by 4 bases. In germline, CDR1 is MDHEN, CDR2 SYDVKM. The CDR3 is CASSAAGGADTQYF. The CDR3 DNA sequence: TGTGCCAGCAGTGCCGCGGGGGGGGCAGATACGCAGTATTTT.

A remark on this clone: The junction shows a germline mismatch at one end, possibly a read error. The V and J genes are TRBV7-7 and TRBJ2-5; 7 bases line up with TRBD2. This CDR3 region has 15 residues. Germline CDR1 is SSHAT and CDR2 is FNYEAQ (reference sequence). As DNA, the CDR3 is TGTGCTAGCAGCTTAGGCAACGGGAGGAGTGAGACCCAGTACTTC. Translated: CASSLGNGRSETQYF.

This chain links TRBV15 with TRBJ1-2; no firm D call. Germline V CDR1 and CDR2: LNHNV, YYDKDF (reference sequence). Trimming took 1 base from V and 6 from J, leaving 9 bases between them. The CDR3 runs 13 residues. In nucleotides, the CDR3 is TGTGCCACCAGCAGAGGGAACGGGGATGGCTACACCTTC. Its protein is CATSRGNGDGYTF.

This rearrangement joins TRBV27 to TRBJ2-7; possible D gene TRBD2, 5 bases. In germline, CDR1 is MNHEY, CDR2 SMNVEV (reference sequence). Trimming cost V 7 bases and J 0 bases, with 13 bases left between them. The CDR3 contains 14 residues. In nucleotides, the CDR3 is TGTGCCAGCACCCCGGGGTACAGCTCCTACGAGCAGTACTTC. Amino acids: CASTPGYSSYEQYF.

The rearrangement uses TRBV5-5 and TRBJ1-2; D gene ambiguous. V was clipped by 0 bases and J by 6 bases, with 9 bases between them. This CDR3 spans 13 amino acids. Germline V gene data show CDR1 as SGHKS and CDR2 as YYEKEE (reference sequence). CDR3 sequence: CASSLDMLNGYTF. DNA for the CDR3: TGTGCCAGCAGCTTGGACATGTTGAATGGCTACACCTTC.

This clone was picked up a small number of times. CDR3 loop: CASSSGTSGSNEQFF. The DNA for the CDR3 is TGCGCCAGCAGCTCCGGGACTAGCGGGAGCAATGAGCAGTTCTTC. The V call is TRBV5-1, the J call TRBJ2-1; 14 bases map to TRBD2. Germline V gene lookup returns CDR1 SGHRS and CDR2 YFSETQ. Germline trimming cut 3 bases from V and 6 bases from J; bases unmatched to any gene: 2. The CDR3 has 15 residues.

J is TRBJ1-1 and V is TRBV2; 8 bases map to TRBD1. V gave up 7 bases and J gave up 4 bases; unmatched junction bases: 8. The CDR3 spans 14 residues. Germline V lookup: CDR1 SNHLY, CDR2 FYNNEI. CDR3 loop: CASKRQGSRTEAFF. The CDR3 DNA is TGTGCCAGCAAACGACAGGGGTCGCGCACTGAAGCTTTCTTT. The full variable domain, with the rest looked up from reference TRBV2 and TRBJ1-1, is EPEVTQTPSHQVTQMGQEVILRCVPISNHLYFYWYRQILGQKVEFLVSFYNNEISEKSEIFDDQFSVERPDGSNFTLKIRSTKLEDSAMYFCASKRQGSRTEAFFGQGTRLTVV.

The chain carries TRBV19 and TRBJ2-1, with TRBD2 identical over 12 bases. The CDR3 spans 14 residues. J was trimmed by 5 bases and V by 7 bases; bases with no gene match: 3. Germline-derived CDR1 and CDR2 are LNHDA and SQIVND (reference sequence). This CDR3 is CASMTSGRNNEQFF. CDR3 coding DNA: TGTGCCAGTATGACTAGCGGGAGAAACAATGAGCAGTTCTTC.

This clone was detected only once. This chain joins TRBV7-9 and TRBJ1-1; D gene ambiguous. The germline V and J ends were trimmed by 2 bases and 0 bases, with 4 bases remaining between them. CDR1 is SEHNR, CDR2 FQNEAQ, per germline (reference sequence). CDR3 length: 13 amino acids. The CDR3 coding sequence is TGTGCCAGCAGCTTACAGGTGAACACTGAAGCTTTCTTT. Its protein product is CASSLQVNTEAFF.

J is TRBJ2-7 and V is TRBV3-1 (or the pseudogene TRBV3-2); D ambiguous. The CDR3 sequence is 13 residues long. V was shortened by 3 bases and J by 6 bases, with 12 bases between the two germline ends. The V gene's germline CDR1 is LGHDT and CDR2 YNNKEL (reference sequence). In DNA, the CDR3 is TGTGCCAGCAGCCATGGCCCCCTCCGCGAGCAGTACTTC. It encodes CASSHGPLREQYF.

The rearrangement joins TRBV7-7 to TRBJ2-5, with a weak D call TRBD2 (6 bases). The germline V gene has CDR1 SSHAT and CDR2 FNYEAQ (reference sequence). Trimming cost V 5 bases and J 2 bases, with 12 bases left between them. The CDR3 loop spans 14 amino acids. CDR3 loop: CASSTSGLQETQYF. The CDR3 region has the DNA TGTGCCAGCAGCACAAGCGGGTTACAAGAGACCCAGTACTTC. Using reference TRBV7-7 and TRBJ2-5 for the parts outside the CDR3, the full variable domain is GAGVSQSPRYKVTKRGQDVTLRCDPISSHATLYWYQQALGQGPEFLTYFNYEAQPDKSGLPSDRFSAERPEGSISTLTIQRTEQRDSAMYRCASSTSGLQETQYFGPGTRLLVL.

This chain's CDR3 is CASSLGYVNSPLHF. The CDR3, as DNA: TGTGCCAGCAGCTTAGGTTATGTTAATTCACCCCTCCACTTT. The chain combines TRBV11-2 with TRBJ1-6; D is unclear. CDR3 length equals 14 residues. Germline-derived CDR1 and CDR2 are SGHAT and FQNNGV. V lost 1 base to trimming and J lost 6 bases, with 7 bases between them. The variable domain in full, with the rest retrieved from reference TRBV11-2 and TRBJ1-6, is EAGVAQSPRYKIIEKRQSVAFWCNPISGHATLYWYQQILGQGPKLLIQFQNNGVVDDSQLPKDRFSAERLKGVDSTLKIQPAKLEDSAVYLCASSLGYVNSPLHFGNGTRLTVT.

This chain uses TRBV6-2 or TRBV6-3 with TRBJ2-7; D is possibly TRBD1 or TRBD2 (9 bases each). This CDR3 has 21 amino acids. Per the germline V gene, CDR1 is MNHEY and CDR2 is SVGEGT. With 0 bases removed from V and 4 bases from J, the gap between germline ends came to 31 bases. The DNA of the CDR3 is TGTGCCAGCAGTTACTCGAGTCTGGGACAGGGATCGAGCGGGGGGAGTTACGAGCAGTACTTC. This codes for CASSYSSLGQGSSGGSYEQYF.

The genes are TRBV7-9 and TRBJ1-1; 7 bases fit TRBD1. J gave up 2 bases and V 6 bases, and 9 bases lay outside the gene matches. Germline loops: CDR1 SEHNR, CDR2 FQNEAQ (reference sequence). This CDR3 contains 15 residues. CDR3 sequence reads: CASRRDGTDNTEAFF. The DNA for the CDR3 is TGTGCCAGCAGACGCGACGGGACAGATAACACTGAAGCTTTCTTT.

The genes are TRBV6-5 and TRBJ2-3; 12 bases line up with TRBD2. Germline CDR1 reads MNHEY; CDR2 reads SVGAGI. V dropped 2 bases and J dropped 9; count of bases not matched to a gene: 9. The CDR3 consists of 16 residues. The CDR3 is CASSYTLLAGGGTQYF. For the CDR3, the DNA is TGTGCCAGCAGTTACACCCTACTAGCGGGAGGAGGAACGCAGTATTTT.

The rearrangement links TRBV4-1 to TRBJ2-3, with D tentatively TRBD2 (6 bases). Between the trimmed V and J ends, which lost 4 bases and 3 bases, there was a span of 17 bases. Germline lookup yields CDR1 MGHRA and CDR2 YSYEKL. The CDR3 totals 16 residues. The CDR3 DNA sequence: TGCGCCAGCAGCCTAACCGGGACTCTTCAAACAGATACGCAGTATTTT. This codes for CASSLTGTLQTDTQYF.

The chain employs TRBV27 and TRBJ2-3, with 8 nucleotides matching TRBD2. The CDR3 contains 13 residues. V dropped 4 bases and J dropped 10; count of bases not matched to a gene: 7. Germline CDR1 and CDR2: MNHEY and SMNVEV (reference sequence). CDR3 DNA: TGTGCCAGCAGTTCTCCGGGGGGGTGGGCGCAGTATTTT. Residues: CASSSPGGWAQYF.

The chain employs TRBV9 and TRBJ2-3; 8 nucleotides match TRBD2. Germline loops: CDR1 SGDLS, CDR2 YYNGEE. The CDR3 contains 17 residues. J gave up 2 bases and V 0 bases, and 8 bases lay outside the gene matches. This chain's CDR3 is CASSVELTSVTTDTQYF. DNA of the CDR3: TGTGCCAGCAGCGTAGAATTGACTAGCGTGACCACAGATACGCAGTATTTT.

The gene calls are TRBV30 and TRBJ2-1, with TRBD2 identical over 10 bases. V dropped 1 base and J dropped 7; count of bases not matched to a gene: 7. The CDR3 has 15 amino acids. The V gene's germline CDR1 is GTSNPN and CDR2 SVGIG (reference sequence). For the CDR3, the DNA is TGTGCCTGGAGTGCTCTTAGCGGGAGGCTGAATGAGCAGTTCTTC. It encodes CAWSALSGRLNEQFF.

This chain uses TRBV7-9 with TRBJ2-7; TRBD2 is a possible D gene (5 bases). CDR3 length equals 13 residues. V dropped 4 bases and J dropped 4 bases, with 11 bases sitting between them. From germline, CDR1 is SEHNR and CDR2 FQNEAQ (reference sequence). The CDR3 region is CASSSRTDYEQYF. DNA of the CDR3: TGTGCCAGCAGCTCCCGGACTGATTACGAGCAGTACTTC.

The gene calls are TRBV27 and TRBJ1-2, with D possibly matching TRBD1 (6 bases). CDR3 size: 15 residues. With 5 bases removed from V and 8 bases from J, the gap between germline ends came to 21 bases. Germline loops: CDR1 MNHEY, CDR2 SMNVEV (reference sequence). This CDR3 is CASSPQTGIKGGYTF. DNA of the CDR3: TGTGCCAGCAGTCCCCAGACAGGAATAAAGGGCGGCTACACCTTC.

This sequence joins TRBV10-3 and TRBJ2-1, with 7 bases identical to TRBD2. This CDR3 contains 15 residues. V lost 2 bases to trimming and J lost 8 bases; unmatched junction nucleotides: 9. The V gene's germline CDR1 is ENHRY and CDR2 SYGVKD. The CDR3 coding sequence is TGTGCCATCAGTGAGCCCATGGGCGGGAGACATGAGCAGTTCTTC. Its protein product is CAISEPMGGRHEQFF.

The chain couples TRBV2 to TRBJ2-1; D is ambiguous. V was clipped by 4 bases and J by 8 bases, with 6 bases between them. Germline assignment: CDR1 SNHLY and CDR2 FYNNEI. The CDR3 is 11 residues long. The CDR3 sequence: CASSVFHEQFF. CDR3 nucleotide sequence: TGTGCCAGCAGTGTATTCCATGAGCAGTTCTTC.

This rearrangement joins TRBV12-3 or TRBV12-4 to TRBJ2-1; D ambiguous. Trimming stripped 1 base from V and 2 bases from J, with 3 bases between. The CDR3 is made up of 13 amino acids. CDR3 nucleotide sequence: TGTGCCAGCAGTTTAGGAGCCTACAATGAGCAGTTCTTC. This codes for CASSLGAYNEQFF.